This T cell receptor beta chain was sequenced for a study of regulatory T cells in long-lasting Graves disease. Study in general: For a period under 3 months, newly diagnosed Graves' patients had taken antithyroid drugs.

The time point here: newly diagnosed GD, antithyroid drugs for less than 3 months. From RNA extracted from PBMCs, the TCR library was made. Construction of TCR beta libraries relied on iRepertoire HTBI primers and on Arm-PCR targeting CDR3 regions. One entry per CDR3 protein results from TCRdb running MiXCR on the multiplex PCR reads. The data contain 350,000 to 500,000 distinct CDR3 sequences, 15% to 20% of them seen just once; the ten biggest clones take up roughly 10%. This CDR3 spans 14 amino acids. V gave up 0 bases and J gave up 9 bases, with 16 bases separating them. Germline V CDR1 and CDR2: DFQATT, SNEGSKA (reference sequence). This clonotype came up many times. This sample was also put to use in a study of T cells in Graves' hyperthyroidism and ophthalmopathy.

Specimen: peripheral blood mononuclear cells (PBMCs), collected at new diagnosis, from a patient treated with antithyroid drugs. This chain connects TRBV20-1 to TRBJ2-3; tentative D call: TRBD2 (5 bases). This TCR was sampled from a woman in her 30s with Graves disease. The DNA for the CDR3 is TGCAGTGCTAGAGATAGGATGGAGGTGGAAACGCAGTATTTT. Translating gives CSARDRMEVETQYF.